These T cell receptor beta chains were read from a single sample in a study of siplizumab effects on memory and regulatory T cells. Repertoires were generated with immunoSEQ multiplex PCR, while TCRdb's copy carries only in-frame clones and drops some. The sample holds approximately 100,000 clones; 94% are singletons and the top ten take roughly 0.6%. Sequencing used Tregs sorted from blood. All receptors derive from a human donor in good health. CDR3s include the opening cysteine and the closing phenylalanine or tryptophan. A D gene is named only where the DNA matches it firmly. Only some rows state a clone size, as once, few, many or a class for expanded clones.

TRBV29-1,.,TRBJ2-2,.,CSVGRTNTGELFF,TGCAGCGTTGGTAGGACGAACACCGGGGAGCTGTTTTTT
TRBV19,.,TRBJ2-1,.,CASSLWIRGPNEQFF,TGTGCCAGTAGCCTCTGGATTAGGGGCCCCAATGAGCAGTTCTTC
TRBV27,TRBD2,TRBJ2-7,.,CASSPPPGTSGRYEQYF,TGTGCCAGCAGTCCACCACCCGGGACTAGCGGGAGGTACGAGCAGTACTTC
TRBV18,TRBD1,TRBJ1-3,.,CASSPLQGASGNTIYF,TGTGCCAGCTCACCACTACAGGGGGCCTCTGGAAACACCATATATTTT
TRBV5-1,.,TRBJ2-7,.,CASSTQGGGYEQYF,TGCGCCAGCAGCACACAGGGAGGAGGTTACGAGCAGTACTTC
TRBV7-9,.,TRBJ2-6,.,CASSFRAGANVLTF,TGTGCCAGCAGCTTCAGGGCTGGGGCCAACGTCCTGACTTTC
TRBV28,TRBD1,TRBJ2-6,once,CASSLRVGGASGANVLTF,TGTGCCAGCAGTTTAAGGGTAGGGGGCGCTTCTGGGGCCAACGTCCTGACTTTC
TRBV6-4,.,TRBJ2-7,.,CASSDCRIPYEQYF,TGTGCCAGCAGTGACTGTCGAATACCCTACGAGCAGTACTTC
TRBV5-6,.,TRBJ1-6,.,CASSFRSAGFYSPLHF,TGTGCCAGCAGCTTTCGGTCGGCAGGGTTCTATTCACCCCTCCACTTT
TRBV30,.,TRBJ2-5,few,CAWSPNRETQYF,TGTGCCTGGAGCCCAAATAGGGAGACCCAGTACTTC
TRBV7-9,.,TRBJ1-1,.,CASSLGQSSDTEAFF,TGTGCCAGCAGCTTAGGGCAGTCTAGTGACACTGAAGCTTTCTTT
TRBV28,.,TRBJ1-1,.,CASKRQLGVNTEAFF,TGTGCCAGCAAGCGGCAATTGGGGGTCAACACTGAAGCTTTCTTT
TRBV11-2,TRBD2,TRBJ2-5,once,CASSSGLAGGETQYF,TGTGCCAGCAGCTCGGGACTAGCGGGAGGGGAGACCCAGTACTTC
TRBV11-3,.,TRBJ2-3,once,CASSLDGTPRGDTQYF,TGTGCCAGCAGCTTAGATGGGACTCCAAGGGGCGATACGCAGTATTTT
TRBV29-1,TRBD1,TRBJ2-1,.,CSVPQGALDNEQFF,TGCAGCGTCCCTCAGGGGGCCCTTGACAATGAGCAGTTCTTC
TRBV5-1,.,TRBJ2-7,.,CASSLVPGPTGEYEQYF,TGCGCCAGCAGCTTGGTTCCGGGGCCAACAGGTGAATACGAGCAGTACTTC
TRBV30,.,TRBJ1-3,once,CAWRLVRGNTIYF,TGTGCCTGGAGATTGGTCAGAGGAAACACCATATATTTT
TRBV5-1,TRBD1,TRBJ2-7,.,CASRLGQGEYYEQYF,TGCGCCAGCAGACTGGGACAGGGCGAATACTACGAGCAGTACTTC
TRBV19,.,TRBJ2-3,.,CASSSVRDTQYF,TGTGCCAGTAGTAGTGTACGGGATACGCAGTATTTT
TRBV10-3,TRBD1,TRBJ2-7,.,CAISGQGRLRDEQYF,TGTGCCATCTCGGGACAGGGGAGGCTGCGGGACGAGCAGTACTTC
TRBV6-5,TRBD1,TRBJ2-7,.,CASSWGRGRGEQYF,TGTGCCAGCAGTTGGGGCAGGGGGCGCGGTGAGCAGTACTTC
TRBV28,TRBD1,TRBJ2-7,once,CASTPAGQGNEQYF,TGTGCCAGCACCCCAGCGGGACAGGGTAACGAGCAGTACTTC
TRBV4-1,TRBD1,TRBJ1-5,.,CASSPGRTGRYQPQHF,TGCGCCAGCAGCCCGGGGAGGACAGGAAGATATCAGCCCCAGCATTTT
TRBV6-5,TRBD2,TRBJ2-4,once,CASSRSGRAQNIQYF,TGTGCCAGCAGCCGTAGCGGGAGGGCCCAAAACATTCAGTACTTC
TRBV7-3,TRBD1,TRBJ1-1,.,CASSPSIAGTANTEAFF,TGTGCCAGCAGCCCCAGTATAGCCGGGACAGCGAACACTGAAGCTTTCTTT
TRBV29-1,TRBD2,TRBJ2-1,.,CSVVGGRRYSYNEQFF,TGCAGCGTTGTTGGCGGGAGAAGGTACTCCTACAATGAGCAGTTCTTC
TRBV28,.,TRBJ2-3,.,CASSFYPTQYF,TGTGCCAGCAGTTTTTATCCCACGCAGTATTTT